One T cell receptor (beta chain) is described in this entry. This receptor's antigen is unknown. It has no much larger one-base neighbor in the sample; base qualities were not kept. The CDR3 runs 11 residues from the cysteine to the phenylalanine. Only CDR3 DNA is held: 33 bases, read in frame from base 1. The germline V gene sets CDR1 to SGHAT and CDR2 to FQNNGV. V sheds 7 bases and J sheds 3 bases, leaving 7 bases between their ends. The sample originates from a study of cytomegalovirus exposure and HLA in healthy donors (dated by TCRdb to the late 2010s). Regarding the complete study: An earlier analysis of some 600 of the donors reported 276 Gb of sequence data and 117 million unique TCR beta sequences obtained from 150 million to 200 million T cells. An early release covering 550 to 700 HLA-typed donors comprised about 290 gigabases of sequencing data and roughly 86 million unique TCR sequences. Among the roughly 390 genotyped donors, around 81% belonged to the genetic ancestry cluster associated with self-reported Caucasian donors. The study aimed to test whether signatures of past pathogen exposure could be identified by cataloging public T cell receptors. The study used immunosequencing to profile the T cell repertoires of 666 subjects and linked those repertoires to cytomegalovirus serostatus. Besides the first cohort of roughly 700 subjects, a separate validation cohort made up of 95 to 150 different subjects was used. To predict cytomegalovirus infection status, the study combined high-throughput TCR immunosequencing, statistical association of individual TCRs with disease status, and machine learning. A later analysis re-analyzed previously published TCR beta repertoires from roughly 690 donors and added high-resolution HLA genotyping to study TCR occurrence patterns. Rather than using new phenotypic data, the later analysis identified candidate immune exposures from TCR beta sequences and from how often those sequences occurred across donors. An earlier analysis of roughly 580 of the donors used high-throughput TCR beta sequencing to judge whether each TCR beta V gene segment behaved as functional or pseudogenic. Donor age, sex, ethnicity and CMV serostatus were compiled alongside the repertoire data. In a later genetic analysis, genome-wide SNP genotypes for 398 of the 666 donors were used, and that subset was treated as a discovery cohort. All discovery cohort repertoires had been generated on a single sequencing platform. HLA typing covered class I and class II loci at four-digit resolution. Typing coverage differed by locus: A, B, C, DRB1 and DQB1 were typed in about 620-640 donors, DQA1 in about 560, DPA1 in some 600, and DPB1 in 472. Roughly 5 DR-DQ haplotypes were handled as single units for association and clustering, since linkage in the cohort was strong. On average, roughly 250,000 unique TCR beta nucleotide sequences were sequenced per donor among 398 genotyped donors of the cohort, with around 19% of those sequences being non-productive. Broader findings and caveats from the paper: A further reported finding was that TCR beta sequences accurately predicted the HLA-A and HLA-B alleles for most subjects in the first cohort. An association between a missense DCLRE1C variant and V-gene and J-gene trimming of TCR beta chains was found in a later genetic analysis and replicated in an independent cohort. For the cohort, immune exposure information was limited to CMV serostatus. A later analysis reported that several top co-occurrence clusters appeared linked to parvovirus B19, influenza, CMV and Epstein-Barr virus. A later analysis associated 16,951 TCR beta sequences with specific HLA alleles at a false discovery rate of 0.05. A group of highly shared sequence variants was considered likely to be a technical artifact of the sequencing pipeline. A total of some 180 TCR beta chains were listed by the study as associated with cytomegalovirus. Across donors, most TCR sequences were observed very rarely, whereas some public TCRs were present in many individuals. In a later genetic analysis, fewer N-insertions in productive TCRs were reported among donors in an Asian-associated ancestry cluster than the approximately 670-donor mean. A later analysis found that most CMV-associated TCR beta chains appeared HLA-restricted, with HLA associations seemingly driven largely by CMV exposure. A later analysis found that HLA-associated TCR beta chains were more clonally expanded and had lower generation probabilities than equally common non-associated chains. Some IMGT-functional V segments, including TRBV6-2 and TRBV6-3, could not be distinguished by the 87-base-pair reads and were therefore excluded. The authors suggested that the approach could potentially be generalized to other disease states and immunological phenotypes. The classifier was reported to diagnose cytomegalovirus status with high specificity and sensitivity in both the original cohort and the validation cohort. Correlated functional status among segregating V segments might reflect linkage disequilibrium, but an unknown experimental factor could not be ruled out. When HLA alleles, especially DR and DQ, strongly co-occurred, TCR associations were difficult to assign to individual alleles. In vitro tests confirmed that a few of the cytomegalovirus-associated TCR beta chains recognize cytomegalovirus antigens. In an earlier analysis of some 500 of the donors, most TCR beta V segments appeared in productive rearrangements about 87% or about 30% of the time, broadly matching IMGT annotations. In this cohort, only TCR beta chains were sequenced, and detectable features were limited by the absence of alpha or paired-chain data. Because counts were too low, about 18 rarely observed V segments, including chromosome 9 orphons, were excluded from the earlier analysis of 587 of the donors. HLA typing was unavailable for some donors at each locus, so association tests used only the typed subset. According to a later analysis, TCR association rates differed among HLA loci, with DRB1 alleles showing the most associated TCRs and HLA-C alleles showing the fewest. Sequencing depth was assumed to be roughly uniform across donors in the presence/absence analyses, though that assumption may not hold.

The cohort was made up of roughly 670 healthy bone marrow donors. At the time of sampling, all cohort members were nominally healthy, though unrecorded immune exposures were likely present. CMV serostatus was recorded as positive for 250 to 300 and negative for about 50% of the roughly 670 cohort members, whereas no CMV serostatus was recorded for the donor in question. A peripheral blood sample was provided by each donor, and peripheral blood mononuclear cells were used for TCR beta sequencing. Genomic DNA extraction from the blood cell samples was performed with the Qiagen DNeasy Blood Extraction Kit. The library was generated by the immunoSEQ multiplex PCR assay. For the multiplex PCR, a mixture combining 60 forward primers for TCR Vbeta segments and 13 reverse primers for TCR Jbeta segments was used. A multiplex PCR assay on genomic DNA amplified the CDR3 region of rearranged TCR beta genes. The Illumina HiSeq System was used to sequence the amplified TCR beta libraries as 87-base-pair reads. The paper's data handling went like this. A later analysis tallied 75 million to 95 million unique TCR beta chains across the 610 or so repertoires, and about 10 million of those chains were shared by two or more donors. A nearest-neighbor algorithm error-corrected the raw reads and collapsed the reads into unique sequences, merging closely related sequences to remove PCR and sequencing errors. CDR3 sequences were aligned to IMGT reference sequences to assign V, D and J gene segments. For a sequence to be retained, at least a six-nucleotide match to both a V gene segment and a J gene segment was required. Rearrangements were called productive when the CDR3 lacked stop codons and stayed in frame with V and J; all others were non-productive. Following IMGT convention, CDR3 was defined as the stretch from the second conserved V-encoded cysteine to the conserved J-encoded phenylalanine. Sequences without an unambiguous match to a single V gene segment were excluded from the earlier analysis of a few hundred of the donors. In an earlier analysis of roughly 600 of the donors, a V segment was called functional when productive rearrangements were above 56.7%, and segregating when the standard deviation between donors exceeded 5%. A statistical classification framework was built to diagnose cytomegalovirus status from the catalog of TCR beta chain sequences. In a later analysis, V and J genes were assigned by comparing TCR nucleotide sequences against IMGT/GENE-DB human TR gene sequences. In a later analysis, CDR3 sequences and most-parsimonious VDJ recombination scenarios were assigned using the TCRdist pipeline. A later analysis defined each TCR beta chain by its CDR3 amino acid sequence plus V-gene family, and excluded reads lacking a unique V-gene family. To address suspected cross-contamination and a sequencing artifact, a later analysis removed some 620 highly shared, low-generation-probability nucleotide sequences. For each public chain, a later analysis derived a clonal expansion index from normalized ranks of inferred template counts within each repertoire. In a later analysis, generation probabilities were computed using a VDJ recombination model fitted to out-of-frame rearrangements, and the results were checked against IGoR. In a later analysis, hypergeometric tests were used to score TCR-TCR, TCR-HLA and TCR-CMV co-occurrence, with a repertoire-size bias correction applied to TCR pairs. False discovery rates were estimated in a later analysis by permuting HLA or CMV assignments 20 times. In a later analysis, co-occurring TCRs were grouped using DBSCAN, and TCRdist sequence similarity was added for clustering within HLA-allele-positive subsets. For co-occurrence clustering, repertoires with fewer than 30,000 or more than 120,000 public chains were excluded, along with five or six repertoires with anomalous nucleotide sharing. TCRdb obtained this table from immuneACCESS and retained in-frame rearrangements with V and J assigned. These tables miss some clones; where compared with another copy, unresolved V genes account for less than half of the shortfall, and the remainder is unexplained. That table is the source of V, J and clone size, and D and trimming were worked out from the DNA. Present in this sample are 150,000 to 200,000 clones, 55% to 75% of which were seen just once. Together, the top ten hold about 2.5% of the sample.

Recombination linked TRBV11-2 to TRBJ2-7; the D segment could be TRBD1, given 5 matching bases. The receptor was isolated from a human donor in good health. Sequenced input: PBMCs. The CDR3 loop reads CASTQGYEQYF. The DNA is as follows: TGTGCCAGCACCCAGGGCTACGAGCAGTACTTC. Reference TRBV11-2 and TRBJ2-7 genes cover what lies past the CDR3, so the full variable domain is EAGVAQSPRYKIIEKRQSVAFWCNPISGHATLYWYQQILGQGPKLLIQFQNNGVVDDSQLPKDRFSAERLKGVDSTLKIQPAKLEDSAVYLCASTQGYEQYFGPGTRLTVT.